Listed here are 9 T cell receptor beta chains from one sample, sequenced in a study of cytomegalovirus exposure and HLA in healthy donors. 60 Vbeta and 13 Jbeta primers were used in PCR. This table comes from immunoSEQ multiplex PCR, and its TCRdb copy is limited to in-frame clones, with some not included. The table has about 230,000 clones, around 89% seen once. Sequenced input: PBMCs. These receptors all stem from a young woman in good health and CMV-seronegative.

J is TRBJ2-2 and V is TRBV5-8, with TRBD1 identical over 7 bases. CDR1 and CDR2 (germline): SGHTS, YDEGEE. Trimming at V came to 4 bases and at J to 4 bases, leaving 4 bases not matched to a gene. This CDR3 region has 14 residues. The chain's CDR3 is CASSTRQGTGELFF. In nucleotides, the CDR3 is TGTGCCAGCAGCACTAGACAGGGCACCGGGGAGCTGTTTTTT.

The chain carries TRBV6-6 and TRBJ1-1; 9 bases line up with TRBD1. The CDR3 is 15 amino acids. With V trimmed by 4 bases and J by 5 bases, 8 bases remained unmatched. Germline V gene lookup returns CDR1 MNHNY and CDR2 SVGAGI (reference sequence). This CDR3 is CASSSTGGGRTEAFF. The CDR3, as DNA: TGTGCCAGCAGTTCCACAGGGGGCGGTCGGACTGAAGCTTTCTTT.

V and J are TRBV6-1 and TRBJ1-6; no firm D call. The CDR3 covers 16 residues. Germline loops: CDR1 MNHNS, CDR2 SASEGT. V lost 3 bases and J 11 bases, leaving 20 bases between the germline ends. The CDR3 DNA reads as TGTGCCAGCAGTGACCTTCTCCGGCCCCACGCGGCACCCCTCCACTTT. Amino acids: CASSDLLRPHAAPLHF.

V usage is TRBV7-2 and J usage is TRBJ2-7; 9 nucleotides line up with TRBD2. Germline V gene sequence: CDR1 SGHTA, CDR2 FQGNSA. The CDR3 is 18 amino acids. The V and J ends lost 6 bases and 3 bases, in that order; junction bases with no gene match: 18. In nucleotides, the CDR3 is TGTGCCAGCAGTTTCGGGGGTCTAGCGGGATTTCCCAACTACGAGCAGTACTTC. Protein product: CASSFGGLAGFPNYEQYF. Variable domain in full (rest from reference TRBV7-2 and TRBJ2-7): GAGVSQSPSNKVTEKGKDVELRCDPISGHTALYWYRQSLGQGLEFLIYFQGNSAPDKSGLPSDRFSAERTGGSVSTLTIQRTQQEDSAVYLCASSFGGLAGFPNYEQYFGPGTRLTVT.

V gene TRBV9 combines with J gene TRBJ1-5, with D unclear. This CDR3 comprises 13 residues. Trimming stripped 3 bases from V and 4 bases from J, with 8 bases between. Germline V gene sequence: CDR1 SGDLS, CDR2 YYNGEE. CDR3 residues: CASSASLNQPQHF. The CDR3 DNA reads TGTGCCAGCAGCGCCTCCTTGAATCAGCCCCAGCATTTT. Drawing the rest from reference TRBV9 and TRBJ1-5, the complete variable domain is DSGVTQTPKHLITATGQRVTLRCSPRSGDLSVYWYQQSLDQGLQFLIQYYNGEERAKGNILERFSAQQFPDLHSELNLSSLELGDSALYFCASSASLNQPQHFGDGTRLSIL.

This rearrangement joins TRBV19 to TRBJ2-5; 13 nucleotides align to TRBD2. This CDR3 spans 16 amino acids. V lost 1 base and J lost 1; bases outside the gene matches: 0. Germline V lookup: CDR1 LNHDA, CDR2 SQIVND (reference sequence). The CDR3 DNA sequence: TGTGCCAGTAGTATAGGACTAGCGGGAGGCCAAGAGACCCAGTACTTC. Translated: CASSIGLAGGQETQYF.

This sequence joins TRBV9 and TRBJ1-4, with 9 bases fitting TRBD1. V shed 7 bases and J 7 bases; nucleotides not matched to a gene: 5. CDR3 length: 13 residues. Germline assignment: CDR1 SGDLS and CDR2 YYNGEE. This chain's CDR3 is CASGRQGVEKLFF. The DNA of the CDR3 is TGTGCCAGCGGAAGACAGGGGGTTGAAAAACTGTTTTTT.

The chain links TRBV29-1 to TRBJ2-4, with TRBD1 matching over 9 bases. J lost 5 bases, V lost 6 bases, and 5 bases had no gene match. Per the germline V gene, CDR1 is SQVTM and CDR2 is ANQGSEA. The length of the CDR3 is 13 residues. CDR3 DNA: TGCAGCGTCGGACAGGGGACGGAAAACATTCAGTACTTC. Its translation: CSVGQGTENIQYF.

The V call is TRBV6-5, the J call TRBJ1-2; 7 bases align to TRBD1. The CDR3 consists of 14 residues. Trimming removed 0 bases from V and 8 bases from J; junction bases left unmatched: 6. Germline lookup yields CDR1 MNHEY and CDR2 SVGAGI. CDR3 bases: TGTGCCAGCAGTTACTCGAGACAGGGCGGCGGCTACACCTTC. Its protein is CASSYSRQGGGYTF.